One and the same sample provided the 10 T cell receptor beta chains below, sequenced in a study of shared clonotypes between healthy human individuals. Method: immunoSEQ multiplex PCR; TCRdb's copy keeps in-frame clones and lacks some. The sample shows around 2.5 million clones, more than 85% of them seen only once. Sequenced input: naive CD4+ T cells from PBMCs. Subset noted: CD45RA+ positively selected. The receptors derive from a man aged 18 to 35 in good health. Some clones in this sample may be carry-over from other donors' samples.

This chain links TRBV19 with TRBJ1-5; D gene unclear. V was shortened by 8 bases and J by 10 bases, with 21 bases between the two germline ends. Germline lookup yields CDR1 LNHDA and CDR2 SQIVND (reference sequence). This CDR3 has 14 amino acids. The CDR3 protein is CASEGAQFSFPQHF. CDR3 nucleotide sequence: TGTGCCAGTGAGGGAGCGCAGTTTTCGTTTCCCCAGCATTTT.

The chain uses TRBV7-9 and TRBJ1-3, with D perhaps TRBD1 (6 bases). This CDR3 has 16 amino acids. Germline V gene sequence: CDR1 SEHNR, CDR2 FQNEAQ (reference sequence). V was pared by 4 bases and J by 0 bases, with 13 bases between. The DNA for the CDR3 is TGTGCCAGCAGCTCGGGACAAAGGTACTCTGGAAACACCATATATTTT. This codes for CASSSGQRYSGNTIYF.

This clone was observed a few times. Other DNA sequences in the same sample also yield this CDR3. The chain links TRBV5-1 to TRBJ2-5, with 7 bases identical to TRBD1. This CDR3 is 13 amino acids long. From germline, CDR1 is SGHRS and CDR2 YFSETQ. V lost 3 bases, J lost 1 base, and 0 bases stayed unmatched. CDR3 loop: CASSWDSQETQYF. In nucleotides, the CDR3 is TGCGCCAGCAGCTGGGACAGCCAAGAGACCCAGTACTTC.

The chain uses TRBV10-3 and TRBJ1-3, with 9 positions matching TRBD1. With V trimmed by 4 bases and J by 2 bases, 3 bases remained unmatched. Germline V gives CDR1 ENHRY, CDR2 SYGVKD. The CDR3 is made up of 15 amino acids. The CDR3 bases are TGTGCCATCAGTGGAGGGACAGGGACTGGAAACACCATATATTTT. Translated: CAISGGTGTGNTIYF.

The gene calls are TRBV29-1 and TRBJ2-5, with TRBD1 as a possible D gene (5 bases). The better agreement between TRBJ2-7 and the DNA end casts doubt on the J call. This CDR3 region has 14 residues. Germline CDR1 and CDR2: SQVTM and ANQGSEA. CDR3 nucleotides: TGCAGCGCCGCAAGGTTGGGGCTCGCCTACGAGCAGTACTTC. Amino acids: CSAARLGLAYEQYF.

The chain couples TRBV5-1 to TRBJ1-2; TRBD1 agrees at 12 bases. V lost 3 bases, J lost 1 base, and 7 bases stayed unmatched. Germline CDR1 and CDR2: SGHRS and YFSETQ. The CDR3 length is 17 residues. As DNA, the CDR3 is TGCGCCAGCAGCTGGGGGACAGGGGGCCGAAGTAACTATGGCTACACCTTC. The encoded protein is CASSWGTGGRSNYGYTF.

The chain joins TRBV6-5 to TRBJ2-7; D may match TRBD1 or TRBD2 (5 bases each). This CDR3 comprises 15 residues. Germline CDR1 reads MNHEY; CDR2 reads SVGAGI. Trimming shortened V by 6 bases and J by 2 bases, and 17 bases separated the two germline ends. The CDR3 loop is CASRRDRDGTYEQYF. As DNA, the CDR3 is TGTGCCAGCAGGAGGGATCGGGACGGAACCTACGAGCAGTACTTC.

To note about this clone: The same CDR3 arises from other DNA sequences in this sample as well. V is TRBV5-4 and J is TRBJ1-4, with 10 positions matching TRBD1. The CDR3 has 17 residues. V lost 3 bases and J lost 7; bases outside the gene matches: 12. Germline values: CDR1 SGHNT, CDR2 YYREEE (reference sequence). As DNA, the CDR3 is TGTGCCAGCAGCTCGTCCCGGGACAGGGGCGAGACTGAAAAACTGTTTTTT. It yields the protein CASSSSRDRGETEKLFF.

The J gene is TRBJ2-3, the V gene TRBV2; 7 bases line up with TRBD2. Unmatched junction bases numbered 7, after V lost 7 bases and J lost 0 bases. In germline, CDR1 is SNHLY, CDR2 FYNNEI. The CDR3 runs to 15 residues. The DNA of the CDR3 is TGTGCCAGCATGGGGAGGGTTCGGAGCACAGATACGCAGTATTTT. Translating gives CASMGRVRSTDTQYF.

The chain combines TRBV10-1 with TRBJ1-1; possibly TRBD1 for D (6 bases). The germline gives CDR1 WNHNN, CDR2 SYGVQD (reference sequence). The CDR3 has 16 amino acids. V lost 0 bases to trimming and J lost 5 bases, with 16 bases between them. CDR3 residues: CASSESRGDSSTEAFF. The CDR3 DNA follows: TGCGCCAGCAGTGAGTCGAGGGGGGATTCTAGTACTGAAGCTTTCTTT.